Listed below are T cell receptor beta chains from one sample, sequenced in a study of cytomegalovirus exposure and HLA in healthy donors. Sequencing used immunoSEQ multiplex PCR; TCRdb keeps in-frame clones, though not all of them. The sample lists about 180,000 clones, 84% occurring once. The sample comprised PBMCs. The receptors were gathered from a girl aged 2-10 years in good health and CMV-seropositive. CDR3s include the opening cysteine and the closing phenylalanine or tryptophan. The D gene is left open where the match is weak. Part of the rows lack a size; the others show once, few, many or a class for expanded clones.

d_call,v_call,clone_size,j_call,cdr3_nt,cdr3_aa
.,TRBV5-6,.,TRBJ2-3,TGTGCCAGCAGCTTAAGGGGAAGGGTTTTTTCAGATACGCAGTATTTT,CASSLRGRVFSDTQYF
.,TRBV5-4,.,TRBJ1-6,TGTGCCAGCAGCGACGGCAGGGGATCACCCCTCCACTTT,CASSDGRGSPLHF
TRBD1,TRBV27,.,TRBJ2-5,TGTGCCAGCAGTTTAGGGGGACAGGGACAAGAGACCCAGTACTTC,CASSLGGQGQETQYF
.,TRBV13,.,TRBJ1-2,TGTGCCAGCAGCTTAGGACAGGCCAGTAGGTATGGCTACACCTTC,CASSLGQASRYGYTF
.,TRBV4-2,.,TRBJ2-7,TGTGCCAGCAGCCAAGGTTCTCCTCGCTACGAGCAGTACTTC,CASSQGSPRYEQYF
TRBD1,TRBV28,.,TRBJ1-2,TGTGCCAGCAGTCCAAAGGGAAGGGGGCTCGGCTATGGCTACACCTTC,CASSPKGRGLGYGYTF
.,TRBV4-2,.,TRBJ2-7,TGTGCCAGCAGCCAACGCGGGGATACCGAGCAGTACTTC,CASSQRGDTEQYF
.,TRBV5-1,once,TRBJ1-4,TGCGCCAGCAGCTTGTCAGGGTTCATGTTAGGAGAAAAACTGTTTTTT,CASSLSGFMLGEKLFF
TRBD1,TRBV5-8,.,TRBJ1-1,TGTGCCAGCAGCTCCCAGGGGGTTCGGAACACTGAAGCTTTCTTT,CASSSQGVRNTEAFF
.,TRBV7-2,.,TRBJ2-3,TGTGCCAGCAGCTTAGCGGGGGGGCGCACAGATACGCAGTATTTT,CASSLAGGRTDTQYF
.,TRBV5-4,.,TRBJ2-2,TGTGCCAGCAGCCCGGGTACCGGGGAGCTGTTTTTT,CASSPGTGELFF
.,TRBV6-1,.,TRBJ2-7,TGTGCCAGCAGTGAAGGGGCAGGGGATTGGTACGAGCAGTACTTC,CASSEGAGDWYEQYF
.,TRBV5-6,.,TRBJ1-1,TGTGCCAGCAGCTTCCAGAACACTGAAGCTTTCTTT,CASSFQNTEAFF
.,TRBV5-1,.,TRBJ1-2,TGCGCCAGCAGCTTGGGGTACAGGGGCTACACCTTC,CASSLGYRGYTF
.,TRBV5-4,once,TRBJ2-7,TGTGCCAGCAGCCAGGACGGACAGTCATACGAGCAGTACTTC,CASSQDGQSYEQYF
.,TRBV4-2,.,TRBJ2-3,TGTGCCAGCAGCCAAGTTTCCCCCTTAGATACGCAGTATTTT,CASSQVSPLDTQYF
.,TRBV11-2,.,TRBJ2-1,TGTGCCAGCAGCAAAATAGTCGCTAGCCTGGTCTACAATGAGCAGTTCTTC,CASSKIVASLVYNEQFF
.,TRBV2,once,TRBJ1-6,TGTGCCAGCAGTGAGTTCGAAGCCTACAGGGCATGGACCTATAATTCACCCCTCCACTTT,CASSEFEAYRAWTYNSPLHF
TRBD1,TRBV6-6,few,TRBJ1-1,TGTGCCAGCAGCCTCCTCGACAGGGGGGAGACTGAAGCTTTCTTT,CASSLLDRGETEAFF
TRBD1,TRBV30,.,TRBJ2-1,TGTGCCTGGAGTTTCGGACAGGGGAAAGGTGAGCAGTTCTTC,CAWSFGQGKGEQFF
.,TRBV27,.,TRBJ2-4,TGTGCCAGCAGTTTACTAGCCAAAAACATTCAGTACTTC,CASSLLAKNIQYF
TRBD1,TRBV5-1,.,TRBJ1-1,TGCGCCAGCAGCCCGCTTACAGGGGAAGACACTGAAGCTTTCTTT,CASSPLTGEDTEAFF
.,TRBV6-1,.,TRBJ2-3,TGTGCCAGCAGTGATACAGCTTCTAGCACAGATACGCAGTATTTT,CASSDTASSTDTQYF
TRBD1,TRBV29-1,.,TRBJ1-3,TGCAGCGTTGACCTTACAGGGGGCGGTGGAAACACCATATATTTT,CSVDLTGGGGNTIYF